The TCR beta chain described here comes from a study of shared clonotypes between healthy human individuals. For the study at large: Each donor's CD4 naive and CD4 memory cells filled three plates apiece, CD8 naive two, and CD8 memory one. Regarding the study as a whole: Researchers found naive subsets generally carried larger estimated richness than memory subsets.

With regard to this clone: Its antigen is currently unknown.

Method: immunoSEQ multiplex PCR; TCRdb's copy keeps in-frame clones and lacks some. Of around 2.5 million clones listed, roughly 93% were seen once; the top ten hold about 0.34%. CDR1 SGHNT and CDR2 YYREEE come from the germline V gene (reference sequence). The V segment lost 4 bases and the J segment 9 bases; nucleotides outside the gene matches: 9. The CDR3 is 15 residues long. The sequenced sample consisted of naive CD4+ T cells from PBMCs. The subset denotes: CD45RA+ positively selected. The rearrangement links TRBV5-4 to TRBJ2-1, with 11 nucleotides matching TRBD2. This sequence was found in a man between 18 and 29 years old in good health. Some clones in this sample may be carry-over from other donors' samples. CDR3 in DNA: TGTGCCAGCAGCCCCCCCACTAGCGGGAGAGGTGAGCAGTTCTTC. Protein product: CASSPPTSGRGEQFF.